One sample yielded the 20 T cell receptor beta chains listed below, sequenced in a study of cytomegalovirus exposure and HLA in healthy donors. PCR primers comprised 60 Vbeta and 13 Jbeta primers. Only in-frame clones appear in the TCRdb table, and some are missing; sequencing was by immunoSEQ multiplex PCR. The sample records roughly 100,000 clones, more than 60% being singletons. The material sequenced was PBMCs. The receptor set was obtained from a male donor in good health and CMV-seronegative.

The gene calls are TRBV6-4 and TRBJ2-1, with D tentatively TRBD2 (6 bases). There are 15 residues in the CDR3. The germline V gene has CDR1 MRHNA and CDR2 SNTAGT. The V gene lost 2 bases and the J gene lost 3 bases, with 11 bases spanning the gap. CDR3 bases: TGTGCCAGCAGTGACGGCGGGATGGACTACAATGAGCAGTTCTTC. It encodes CASSDGGMDYNEQFF.

The CDR3, as DNA: TGTGCCAGCAGGATTACGACAGGGGCGACGATTCGGCAGTACTTC. Protein product: CASRITTGATIRQYF. V usage is TRBV2 and J usage is TRBJ2-7; 8 positions match TRBD1. CDR1 and CDR2 from the germline V gene are SNHLY and FYNNEI. V lost 6 bases, J lost 9 bases, and 16 bases stayed unmatched. This CDR3 region has 15 residues. The whole variable domain, filled in from reference TRBV2 and TRBJ2-7, reads EPEVTQTPSHQVTQMGQEVILRCVPISNHLYFYWYRQILGQKVEFLVSFYNNEISEKSEIFDDQFSVERPDGSNFTLKIRSTKLEDSAMYFCASRITTGATIRQYFGPGTRLTVT.

V and J are TRBV5-1 and TRBJ2-1; 11 positions match TRBD1. The CDR3 extends over 14 amino acids. Trimming removed 6 bases from V and 6 bases from J; junction bases left unmatched: 5. The germline V gene has CDR1 SGHRS and CDR2 YFSETQ. The CDR3 protein is CASIPGTGGNEQFF. The DNA for the CDR3 is TGCGCCAGCATCCCCGGGACAGGGGGCAATGAGCAGTTCTTC.

This chain links TRBV5-4 with TRBJ2-5, with D hard to call. The V gene lost 2 bases and the J gene lost 0 bases, with 11 bases spanning the gap. The CDR3 length is 15 residues. Per germline, CDR1 SGHNT and CDR2 YYREEE (reference sequence). The CDR3 is CASSFRLLHQETQYF. The CDR3, as DNA: TGTGCCAGCAGCTTCCGACTTCTCCACCAAGAGACCCAGTACTTC.

V gene TRBV29-1 combines with J gene TRBJ2-2; the D gene is possibly TRBD2 (5 bases). Germline assignment: CDR1 SQVTM and CDR2 ANQGSEA. The V end lost 7 bases, the J end lost 1 base, and 13 bases lay between the germline ends. The CDR3 covers 14 residues. The DNA for the CDR3 is TGCAGCGCTCCGGGAAACCTGAACACCGGGGAGCTGTTTTTT. This gives the protein CSAPGNLNTGELFF.

The rearrangement links TRBV27 to TRBJ1-2, with 8 nucleotides matching TRBD1. The CDR3 runs 15 residues. CDR1 and CDR2 (germline): MNHEY, SMNVEV (reference sequence). Trimming removed 5 bases from V and 2 bases from J; junction bases left unmatched: 7. The CDR3 region is CASSRAGTGNYGYTF. DNA for the CDR3: TGTGCCAGCAGTCGTGCCGGGACAGGAAACTATGGCTACACCTTC.

The J gene is TRBJ2-7, the V gene TRBV28; 8 bases align to TRBD1. With V trimmed by 6 bases and J by 4 bases, 8 bases remained unmatched. CDR3 size: 14 residues. The V gene's germline CDR1 is MDHEN and CDR2 SYDVKM. The CDR3 DNA reads as TGTGCCAGCAGCCCCAGACAGGGGAGGTACGAGCAGTACTTC. As protein: CASSPRQGRYEQYF.

V is TRBV13 and J is TRBJ1-3, with a weak D call TRBD1 (5 bases). Germline V gene lookup returns CDR1 PRHDT and CDR2 FYEKMQ (reference sequence). The CDR3 spans 13 residues. V was clipped by 1 base and J by 7 bases, with 8 bases between them. The CDR3 sequence: CASSLAGLNTIYF. The CDR3 DNA reads as TGTGCCAGCAGCTTAGCAGGGCTCAACACCATATATTTT.

The rearrangement links TRBV7-2 to TRBJ2-1, with TRBD2 matching over 12 bases. The germline CDR1 and CDR2 sequences are SGHTA and FQGNSA. V lost 5 bases and J lost 4; bases outside the gene matches: 6. This CDR3 comprises 16 residues. CDR3 sequence: CASSRPGLAGYNEQFF. The CDR3 DNA reads as TGTGCCAGCAGCCGTCCGGGACTAGCGGGTTACAATGAGCAGTTCTTC.

The chain combines TRBV4-3 with TRBJ2-1; D is undetermined. The CDR3 is made up of 15 amino acids. Trimming removed 1 base from V and 6 bases from J, with 13 bases in between. Germline loops: CDR1 LGHNA, CDR2 YSLEER. CDR3 sequence (DNA): TGCGCCAGCAGCCAAGCTCGAGATCCCTCCAATGAGCAGTTCTTC. This encodes CASSQARDPSNEQFF.

The chain uses TRBV28 and TRBJ1-6; 9 bases fit TRBD1. This CDR3 is built from 14 residues. Trimming removed 3 bases from V and 10 bases from J; junction bases left unmatched: 4. The germline V gene encodes CDR1 MDHEN and CDR2 SYDVKM. The CDR3, as DNA: TGTGCCAGCAGTTTGCTGGACAGGGGATCACCCCTCCACTTT. This codes for CASSLLDRGSPLHF.

The chain joins TRBV29-1 to TRBJ2-7, with D unresolved. Germline V gene sequence: CDR1 SQVTM, CDR2 ANQGSEA. The CDR3 has 12 residues. Between the trimmed V and J ends, which lost 4 bases and 0 bases, there was a span of 7 bases. The CDR3 here is CSVGSDSYEQYF. CDR3 nucleotide sequence: TGCAGCGTTGGGAGTGACTCCTACGAGCAGTACTTC.

This chain uses TRBV18 with TRBJ2-4; 7 nucleotides align to TRBD1. Trimming cost V 4 bases and J 4 bases; bases outside gene matches: 16. The CDR3 is 18 residues long. CDR1 is KGHSH and CDR2 is LQKENI in the germline V gene. CDR3 sequence reads: CASSHIPYSGQMKNIQYF. The CDR3 nucleotides read TGTGCCAGCTCACACATCCCCTATTCGGGACAGATGAAAAACATTCAGTACTTC.

The chain links TRBV9 to TRBJ2-5; D remains ambiguous. Germline CDR1 reads SGDLS; CDR2 reads YYNGEE. V was clipped by 4 bases and J by 5 bases, with 15 bases between them. CDR3 length equals 14 residues. In DNA, the CDR3 is TGTGCCAGCAGCCCCCTAATCCAGGCCGAGACCCAGTACTTC. It specifies CASSPLIQAETQYF. The full variable domain, in which reference TRBV9 and TRBJ2-5 provide the parts outside the CDR3, is DSGVTQTPKHLITATGQRVTLRCSPRSGDLSVYWYQQSLDQGLQFLIQYYNGEERAKGNILERFSAQQFPDLHSELNLSSLELGDSALYFCASSPLIQAETQYFGPGTRLLVL.

V usage is TRBV5-1 and J usage is TRBJ2-7, with 11 bases fitting TRBD1. Germline V CDR1 and CDR2: SGHRS, YFSETQ. There are 15 residues in the CDR3. With 4 bases clipped from V and 6 bases from J, the junction kept 9 bases outside the gene matches. The CDR3 DNA follows: TGCGCCAGCAGCCAACCCCCCGGGACAGGGGGCGAGCAGTACTTC. This codes for CASSQPPGTGGEQYF.

This clone was seen a few times. This chain joins TRBV28 and TRBJ1-3; D possibly corresponds to TRBD1 (5 bases). Between the trimmed V and J ends, which lost 8 bases and 4 bases, there was a span of 12 bases. The germline V gene encodes CDR1 MDHEN and CDR2 SYDVKM. This CDR3 spans 13 amino acids. The chain's CDR3 is CASGAGLGNTIYF. The CDR3 region has the DNA TGTGCCAGCGGTGCAGGGTTAGGAAACACCATATATTTT.

The J gene is TRBJ1-1, the V gene TRBV7-2, with D unresolved. Trimming cost V 1 base and J 7 bases, with 7 bases left between them. The CDR3 contains 12 residues. The germline V gene encodes CDR1 SGHTA and CDR2 FQGNSA. The chain's CDR3 is CASSLEVGEAFF. CDR3 bases: TGTGCCAGCAGCTTAGAAGTCGGTGAAGCTTTCTTT.

This rearrangement joins TRBV7-2 to TRBJ1-5; D is unclear. The CDR3 covers 13 residues. V was clipped by 5 bases and J by 0 bases, with 5 bases between them. The germline CDR1 and CDR2 sequences are SGHTA and FQGNSA. CDR3 sequence (DNA): TGTGCCAGCAGCACAAATAGCAATCAGCCCCAGCATTTT. Its protein is CASSTNSNQPQHF.

On this clone: A junction end diverges from the germline sequence, so it may reflect a read error. The V call is TRBV7-9, the J call TRBJ1-2, with D uncertain. CDR1 and CDR2 (germline): SEHNR, FQNEAQ (reference sequence). CDR3 size: 14 residues. Here the CDR3 reads CSSSLATAAYGYTF. For the CDR3, the DNA is TGTTCCAGCAGCTTAGCAACAGCAGCCTATGGCTACACCTTC. Full variable domain (rest looked up from reference TRBV7-9 and TRBJ1-2): DTGVSQNPRHKITKRGQNVTFRCDPISEHNRLYWYRQTLGQGPEFLTYFQNEAQLEKSRLLSDRFSAERPKGSFSTLEIQRTEQGDSAMYLCSSSLATAAYGYTFGSGTRLTVV.

The V gene is TRBV5-1, the J gene TRBJ2-1; 9 bases map to TRBD2. With V trimmed by 5 bases and J by 2 bases, 2 bases remained unmatched. The CDR3 covers 14 residues. Germline V lookup: CDR1 SGHRS, CDR2 YFSETQ. CDR3 loop: CASRSGGTYNEQFF. Here the CDR3 DNA reads TGCGCCAGCAGGAGCGGGGGGACCTACAATGAGCAGTTCTTC.